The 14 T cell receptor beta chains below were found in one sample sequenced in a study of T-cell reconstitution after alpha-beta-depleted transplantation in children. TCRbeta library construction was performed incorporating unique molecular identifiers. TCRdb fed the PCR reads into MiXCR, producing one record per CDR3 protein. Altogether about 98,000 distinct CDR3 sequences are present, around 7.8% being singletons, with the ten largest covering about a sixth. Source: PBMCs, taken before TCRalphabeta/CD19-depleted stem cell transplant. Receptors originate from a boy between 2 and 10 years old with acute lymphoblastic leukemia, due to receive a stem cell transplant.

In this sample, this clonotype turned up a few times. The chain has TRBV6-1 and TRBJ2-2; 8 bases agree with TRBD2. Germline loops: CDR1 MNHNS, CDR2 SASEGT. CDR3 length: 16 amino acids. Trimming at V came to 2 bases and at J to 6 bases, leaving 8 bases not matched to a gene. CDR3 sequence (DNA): TGTGCCAGCAGTGAACCGGGACTAGTAAACGCCGGGGAGCTGTTTTTT. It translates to CASSEPGLVNAGELFF.

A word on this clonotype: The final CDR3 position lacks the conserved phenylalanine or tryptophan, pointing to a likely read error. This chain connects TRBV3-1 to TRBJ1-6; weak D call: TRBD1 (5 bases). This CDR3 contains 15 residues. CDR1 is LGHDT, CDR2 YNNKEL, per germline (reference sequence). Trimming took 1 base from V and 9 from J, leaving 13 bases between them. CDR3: CASSQGPQGPSPLHY. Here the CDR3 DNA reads TGTGCCAGCAGCCAAGGTCCCCAGGGACCTTCACCCCTCCACTAT.

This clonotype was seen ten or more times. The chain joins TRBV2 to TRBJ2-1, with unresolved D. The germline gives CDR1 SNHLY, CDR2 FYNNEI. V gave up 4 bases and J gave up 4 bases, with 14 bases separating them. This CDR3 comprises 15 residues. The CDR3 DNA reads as TGTGCCAGCAGTGGGGTGGCGGATATTTACAATGAGCAGTTCTTC. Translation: CASSGVADIYNEQFF.

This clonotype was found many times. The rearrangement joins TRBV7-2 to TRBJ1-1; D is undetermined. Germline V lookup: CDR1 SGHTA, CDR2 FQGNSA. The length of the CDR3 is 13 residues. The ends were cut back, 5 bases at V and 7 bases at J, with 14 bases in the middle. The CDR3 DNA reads TGTGCCAGCAGCCCCTTGTATGCAGGTGAAGCTTTCTTT. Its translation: CASSPLYAGEAFF. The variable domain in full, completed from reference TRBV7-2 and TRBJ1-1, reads GAGVSQSPSNKVTEKGKDVELRCDPISGHTALYWYRQSLGQGLEFLIYFQGNSAPDKSGLPSDRFSAERTGGSVSTLTIQRTQQEDSAVYLCASSPLYAGEAFFGQGTRLTVV.

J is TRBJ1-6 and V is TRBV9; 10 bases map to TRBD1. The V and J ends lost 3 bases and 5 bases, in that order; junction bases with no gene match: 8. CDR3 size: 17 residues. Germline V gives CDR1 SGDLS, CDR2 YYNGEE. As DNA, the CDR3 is TGTGCCAGCAGCGGAGCCGGGACAGGGGCCAATAATTCACCCCTCCACTTT. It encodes CASSGAGTGANNSPLHF.

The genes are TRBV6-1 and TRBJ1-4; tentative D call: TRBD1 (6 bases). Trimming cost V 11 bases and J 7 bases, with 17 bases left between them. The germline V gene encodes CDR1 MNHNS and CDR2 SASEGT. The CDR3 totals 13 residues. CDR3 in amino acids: CAVRQAAGEKLFF. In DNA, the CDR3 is TGTGCCGTTCGACAGGCGGCGGGTGAAAAACTGTTTTTT.

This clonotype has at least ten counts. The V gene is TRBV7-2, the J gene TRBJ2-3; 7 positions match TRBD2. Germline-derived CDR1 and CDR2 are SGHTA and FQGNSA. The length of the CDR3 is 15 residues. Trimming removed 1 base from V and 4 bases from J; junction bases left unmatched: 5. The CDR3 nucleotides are TGTGCCAGCAGCTTAGGGGGAGGGAGGGCAGATACGCAGTATTTT. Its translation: CASSLGGGRADTQYF.

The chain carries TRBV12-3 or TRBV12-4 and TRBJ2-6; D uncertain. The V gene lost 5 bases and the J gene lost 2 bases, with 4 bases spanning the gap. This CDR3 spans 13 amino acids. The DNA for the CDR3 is TGTGCCAGCAGTCAAGCTGGGGCCAACGTCCTGACTTTC. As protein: CASSQAGANVLTF.

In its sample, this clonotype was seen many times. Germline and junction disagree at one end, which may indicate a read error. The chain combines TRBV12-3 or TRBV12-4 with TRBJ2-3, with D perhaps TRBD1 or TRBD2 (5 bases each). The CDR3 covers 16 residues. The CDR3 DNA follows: TGTGCCAGCAGCTCCGGGACGCCTCTTGGCACAGATACGCATTATTTT. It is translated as CASSSGTPLGTDTHYF.

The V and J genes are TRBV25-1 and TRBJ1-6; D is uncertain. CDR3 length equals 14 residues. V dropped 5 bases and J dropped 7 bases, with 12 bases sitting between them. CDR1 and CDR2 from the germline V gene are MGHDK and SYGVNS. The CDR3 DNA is TGTGCCAGCAGTCGGGCGGTGGTAAATTCACCCCTCCACTTT. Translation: CASSRAVVNSPLHF.

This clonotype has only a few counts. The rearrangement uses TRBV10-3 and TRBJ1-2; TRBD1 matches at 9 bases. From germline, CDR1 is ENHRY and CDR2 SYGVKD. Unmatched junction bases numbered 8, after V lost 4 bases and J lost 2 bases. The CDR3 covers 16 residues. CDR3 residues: CAISVGQGLVNYGYTF. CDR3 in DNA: TGTGCCATCAGTGTTGGACAGGGGTTAGTCAACTATGGCTACACCTTC.

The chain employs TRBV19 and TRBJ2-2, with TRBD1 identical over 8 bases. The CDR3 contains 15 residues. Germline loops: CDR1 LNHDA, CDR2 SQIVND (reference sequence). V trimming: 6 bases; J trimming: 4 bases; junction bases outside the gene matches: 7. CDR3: CASSPGGAGTGELFF. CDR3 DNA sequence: TGTGCCAGTAGCCCAGGGGGCGCGGGCACCGGGGAGCTGTTTTTT.

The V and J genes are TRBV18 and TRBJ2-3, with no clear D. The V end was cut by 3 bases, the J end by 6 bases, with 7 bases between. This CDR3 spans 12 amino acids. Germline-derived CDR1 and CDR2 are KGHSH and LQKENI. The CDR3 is CASSPGWDTQYF. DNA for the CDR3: TGTGCCAGCTCACCGGGGTGGGATACGCAGTATTTT.

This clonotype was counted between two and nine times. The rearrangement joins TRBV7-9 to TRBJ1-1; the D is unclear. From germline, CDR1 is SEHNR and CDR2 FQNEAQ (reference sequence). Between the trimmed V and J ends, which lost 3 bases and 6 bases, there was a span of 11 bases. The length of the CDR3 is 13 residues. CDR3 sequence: CASSFDSLAEAFF. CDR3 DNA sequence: TGTGCCAGCAGCTTCGATAGTCTGGCTGAAGCTTTCTTT.